A selection of T cell receptor beta chains follows, all from one sample in a study of regulatory T cells in long-lasting Graves disease. From the multiplex PCR reads, TCRdb called clonotypes with MiXCR, one entry per CDR3 protein. The sample includes roughly 420,000 distinct CDR3 sequences, about a sixth of them seen just once. These sequences were also reported in another study, on T cells in Graves' hyperthyroidism and ophthalmopathy.

The source was peripheral blood mononuclear cells (PBMCs), collected at new diagnosis, from a patient treated with antithyroid drugs. The receptor source for this set is a woman aged 18-30 years with Graves disease. Both conserved end residues are trimmed from each CDR3. Size is stated for part of the rows, as once, few or many counts, or as a class when the clone is expanded.

size,V,CDR3
many,TRBV5-6,ASSLVGNTQY
many,TRBV5-1,ASSLGYGAGTYEQY
-,TRBV3-1,ASRGVGVSHEQY
many,TRBV2,ASRTERDLPTNEQF
few,TRBV30,AWSALTGEQY
many,TRBV28,ASSLLLAGDEQY
many,TRBV5-1,ASSLAGTSGRSSYNEQF
many,TRBV27,ASSRRGGSYEQY
-,TRBV9,ASSVGGQNTGELF
many,TRBV4-1,ASSQDAGRRSYEQY
-,TRBV19,ASSWPGGYNEQF
few,TRBV27,ASSPDLGYEQY
many,TRBV19,ASNRRGLANTGELF
few,TRBV20-1,SARDPGPTSGRAVSYTQY
many,TRBV2,ASSEVMMRGNIQY
many,TRBV11-2,ASSARLAGGYSYEQY
many,TRBV28,ASSSSSGSYHEQY
-,TRBV3-1,ASSRGGYGYT
few,TRBV7-8,ASSPRTSGIYEQY
-,TRBV6-5,ASSFQGAGGYT
few,TRBV9,ASNGHEGLSTDTQY